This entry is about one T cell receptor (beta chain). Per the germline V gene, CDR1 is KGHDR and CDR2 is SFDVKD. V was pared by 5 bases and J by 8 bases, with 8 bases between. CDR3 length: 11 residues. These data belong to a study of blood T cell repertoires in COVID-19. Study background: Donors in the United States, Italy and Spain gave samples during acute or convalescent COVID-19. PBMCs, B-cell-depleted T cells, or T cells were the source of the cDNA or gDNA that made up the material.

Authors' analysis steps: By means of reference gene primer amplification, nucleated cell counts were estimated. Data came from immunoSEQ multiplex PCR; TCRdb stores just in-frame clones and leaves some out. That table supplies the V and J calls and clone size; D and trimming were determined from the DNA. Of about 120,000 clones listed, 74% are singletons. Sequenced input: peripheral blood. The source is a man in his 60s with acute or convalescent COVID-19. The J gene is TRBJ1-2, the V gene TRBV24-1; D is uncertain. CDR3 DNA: TGTGCCACCAGTGCGGCGGAAGGCTACACCTTC. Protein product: CATSAAEGYTF.